The rows below give T cell receptor beta chains drawn from one sample of a study of blood T cell repertoires in COVID-19. Assay: immunoSEQ multiplex PCR; the TCRdb copy retains only in-frame clones and omits some. This sample has 250,000 to 350,000 clones, with around 85% found just once. What was sequenced was PBMCs or T cells enriched from blood (not recorded which). The source of these receptors is a woman in her fifties or sixties who had recovered from COVID-19. CDR3s include the opening cysteine and the closing phenylalanine or tryptophan. D genes are given only for firm matches. Part of the rows lack a size; the others show once, few, many or a class for expanded clones.

TRBJ1-4 | TRBV2 | . | TRBD1 | TGTGCCAGCAGTGACAGGGGGAGGAATGAAAAACTGTTTTTT | CASSDRGRNEKLFF
TRBJ2-3 | TRBV5-8 | . | . | TGTGCCAGCAGCTTGGTTCAAGATACGCAGTATTTT | CASSLVQDTQYF
TRBJ1-6 | TRBV7-3 | . | . | TGTGCCAGCAGCCTCGGACATGGTAATTCACCCCTCCACTTT | CASSLGHGNSPLHF
TRBJ1-2 | TRBV19 | few | . | TGTGCCAGTAACCCCGCCGCAGTTGGCTATGGCTACACCTTC | CASNPAAVGYGYTF
TRBJ2-5 | TRBV19 | . | TRBD1 | TGTGCCAGTAGTATAGACAGGGGGCAAGAGACCCAGTACTTC | CASSIDRGQETQYF
TRBJ2-7 | TRBV7-8 | . | TRBD1 | TGTGCCAGCTTCAAAGGACAGGGTTCCTTAGAGCAGTACTTC | CASFKGQGSLEQYF
TRBJ1-1 | TRBV2 | few | . | TGTGCCAGCAGTGATCCCCGGGGGAACATGAACACTGAAGCTTTCTTT | CASSDPRGNMNTEAFF
TRBJ1-2 | TRBV2 | . | TRBD1 | TGTGCCAGCAGTCATCGGACAGGGAATGGTGGCTACACCTTC | CASSHRTGNGGYTF
TRBJ2-1 | TRBV24-1 | . | TRBD1 | TGTGCCACCAGTGGGACAGGGGGCAATGAGCAGTTCTTC | CATSGTGGNEQFF
TRBJ1-5 | TRBV19 | . | . | TGTGCCAGTAGTATCCCGGGACAAACTTATCAGCCCCAGCATTTT | CASSIPGQTYQPQHF
TRBJ1-1 | TRBV28 | . | . | TGTGCCAGCAGTTTTGGGGGCCGCTTCGCTGGGGCTTTCTTT | CASSFGGRFAGAFF
TRBJ1-5 | TRBV2 | few | TRBD1 | TGTGCCAGCAGTGGACAGGGTTTGGGGGGGCCCCAGCATTTT | CASSGQGLGGPQHF
TRBJ2-5 | TRBV3-1/TRBV3-2 | . | TRBD1 | TGTGCCAGCAGCCAAAGTGGGCCGTCAGGGGGAGAGACCCAGTACTTC | CASSQSGPSGGETQYF
TRBJ1-5 | TRBV5-6 | . | TRBD1 | TGTGCCAGCAGCTCTACAGGGGGCCCTCAGCCCCAGCATTTT | CASSSTGGPQPQHF
TRBJ1-2 | TRBV5-6 | . | . | TGTGCCAGCAGCTTGAACGGAGCTAACTATGGCTACACCTTC | CASSLNGANYGYTF
TRBJ1-1 | TRBV20-1 | once | TRBD1 | TGCAGTGCTAGTTTGACAGGGATCACTGAAGCTTTCTTT | CSASLTGITEAFF
TRBJ2-2 | TRBV19 | once | . | TGTGCCAGTAGTCCCCTGAGGCTTTCGAACACCGGGGAGCTGTTTTTT | CASSPLRLSNTGELFF
TRBJ1-1 | TRBV12-3/TRBV12-4 | . | . | TGTGCCAGCAGTTTTAATGGCAACACTGAAGCTTTCTTT | CASSFNGNTEAFF
TRBJ2-1 | TRBV7-8 | . | TRBD1 | TGTGCCAGCAGCTTAAACCTTGGGGACAGGGGGGGGAATGAGCAGTTCTTC | CASSLNLGDRGGNEQFF
TRBJ1-1 | TRBV12-3/TRBV12-4 | . | . | TGTGCCAGCAGAATCCGGGACTACACTGAAGCTTTCTTT | CASRIRDYTEAFF
TRBJ2-1 | TRBV6-2/TRBV6-3 | . | TRBD2 | TGTGCCAGCAGTTCCCAGCGGGAGGGCCGCTACAATGAGCAGTTCTTC | CASSSQREGRYNEQFF
TRBJ2-7 | TRBV12-3/TRBV12-4 | . | . | TGTGCCAGCAGTTTCGGAGGGGTCCCCGAGCAGTACTTC | CASSFGGVPEQYF
TRBJ2-3 | TRBV5-1 | . | TRBD1 | TGCGCCAGCATGACAGGGTCCACAGATACGCAGTATTTT | CASMTGSTDTQYF
TRBJ2-7 | TRBV19 | . | TRBD1 | TGTGCCAGTAGTAGCCGGGACAGGGTCTACGAGCAGTACTTC | CASSSRDRVYEQYF
TRBJ2-5 | TRBV2 | . | . | TGTGCCAGCAGTGAAGCAGCGATCCAAGAGACCCAGTACTTC | CASSEAAIQETQYF
TRBJ1-1 | TRBV25-1 | . | . | TGTGCCAGCTCCGTTGGGGGCTGGACCACTGAAGCTTTCTTT | CASSVGGWTTEAFF
TRBJ2-7 | TRBV6-5 | . | . | TGTGCCAGCCTTAGGGGGATCCCTCTCTACGAGCAGTACTTC | CASLRGIPLYEQYF
TRBJ1-4 | TRBV6-5 | . | . | TGTGCCAGCAAGGGTGAGGGCGAAAAACTGTTTTTT | CASKGEGEKLFF
TRBJ1-5 | TRBV7-2 | . | . | TGTGCCAGCAGCTTATTAACAGTATTACAGCCCCAGCATTTT | CASSLLTVLQPQHF
TRBJ2-3 | TRBV25-1 | . | TRBD2 | TGTGCCAGCAGGGAGGCTAGCGGGAGCGGCGCAGATACGCAGTATTTT | CASREASGSGADTQYF
TRBJ1-6 | TRBV27 | once | TRBD1 | TGTGCCAGCAGATCGACAACACGGACAGGGGGAAATTCACCCCTCCACTTT | CASRSTTRTGGNSPLHF
TRBJ2-3 | TRBV5-6 | . | TRBD2 | TGTGCCAGCAGCTCTCCCGGGACTAGCTCATATGTGCAGTATTTT | CASSSPGTSSYVQYF
TRBJ2-2 | TRBV5-6 | . | . | TGTGCCAGCAGCTTGGCAACTATAGCCGGGGAGCTGTTTTTT | CASSLATIAGELFF
TRBJ1-4 | TRBV11-2 | . | . | TGTGCCAGCAGCCGGGAAGGGTCTTCGAATGAAAAACTGTTTTTT | CASSREGSSNEKLFF
TRBJ1-2 | TRBV3-1/TRBV3-2 | . | TRBD1 | TGTGCCAGCAGCCAACCTACAGGGGGTGGCTACACCTTC | CASSQPTGGGYTF
TRBJ1-3 | TRBV18 | . | . | TGTGCCAGCTCAGTCGGCAGGGTCTCTGGAAACACCATATATTTT | CASSVGRVSGNTIYF
TRBJ1-4 | TRBV28 | . | TRBD1 | TGTGCCAGCAGTAAGACAGGGGTTAATGAAAAACTGTTTTTT | CASSKTGVNEKLFF
TRBJ1-2 | TRBV5-6 | once | . | TGTGCCAGCAGCTTTCTCAGGGAAGGTAATCAGAATACCTTC | CASSFLREGNQNTF
TRBJ1-1 | TRBV3-1/TRBV3-2 | . | TRBD1 | TGTGCCAGCAGCCTGGAAGGGACAGTGAACACTGAAGCTTTCTTT | CASSLEGTVNTEAFF
TRBJ1-1 | TRBV19 | . | TRBD1 | TGTGCCAGTAGTCTCCAACAGGGGTCCACTGAAGCTTTCTTT | CASSLQQGSTEAFF
TRBJ2-7 | TRBV7-2 | . | . | TGTGCCAGCAGCCATTCCTACGAGCAGTACTTC | CASSHSYEQYF
TRBJ1-5 | TRBV5-8 | . | . | TGTGCCAGCAGCCTCGAGTTCAGGGGCAGTCAGCCCCAGCATTTT | CASSLEFRGSQPQHF
TRBJ2-2 | TRBV10-2 | . | . | TGCGCCAGCAGTCCCCTTCCCGGGGAGCTGTTTTTT | CASSPLPGELFF
TRBJ1-4 | TRBV13 | . | TRBD1 | TGTGCCAGCAGCCTGACAGGGGTTAATGAAAAACTGTTTTTT | CASSLTGVNEKLFF
TRBJ1-1 | TRBV5-8 | . | . | TGTGCCAGCAGCTGGATGACACAGAACACTGAAGCTTTCTTT | CASSWMTQNTEAFF
TRBJ2-7 | TRBV20-1 | . | TRBD1 | TGCAGTGCTAGTACCCCAGGGGGTAGCTCCTACGAGCAGTACTTC | CSASTPGGSSYEQYF
TRBJ1-1 | TRBV19 | . | . | TGTGCCAGTAGGTCGGGGGGCGTCACTGAAGCTTTCTTT | CASRSGGVTEAFF